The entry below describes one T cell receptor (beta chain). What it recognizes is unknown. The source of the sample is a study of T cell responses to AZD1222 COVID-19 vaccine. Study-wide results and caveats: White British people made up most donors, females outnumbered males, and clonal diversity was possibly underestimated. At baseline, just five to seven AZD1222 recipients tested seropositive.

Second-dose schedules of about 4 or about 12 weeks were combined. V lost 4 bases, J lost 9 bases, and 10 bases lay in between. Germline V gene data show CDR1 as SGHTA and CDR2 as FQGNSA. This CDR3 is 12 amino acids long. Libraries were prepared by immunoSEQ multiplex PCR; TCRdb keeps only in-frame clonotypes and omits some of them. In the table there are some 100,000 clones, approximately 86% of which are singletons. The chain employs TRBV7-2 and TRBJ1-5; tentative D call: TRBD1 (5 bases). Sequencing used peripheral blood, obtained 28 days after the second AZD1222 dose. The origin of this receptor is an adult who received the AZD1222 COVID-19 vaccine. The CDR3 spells CASSSAGRPQHF. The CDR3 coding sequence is TGTGCCAGCAGCTCCGCAGGGCGGCCCCAGCATTTT.